This is a list of T cell receptor beta chains from one sample in a study of T-cell reconstitution after alpha-beta-depleted transplantation in children. TCRdb redid the calling of the PCR reads with MiXCR, one entry per CDR3 protein. The sample consists of about 580,000 distinct CDR3 sequences, around 23% of them appearing once. The input for sequencing was PBMCs, mostly from graft donor cells, taken 360 days after TCRalphabeta/CD19-depleted stem cell transplant. Receptors were obtained from a boy under three years old who had a stem cell transplant for acute myeloid leukemia, so the T cells may come from the graft donor. CDR3s leave out the opening cysteine and the closing phenylalanine or tryptophan. Fields, in order: J gene, V gene, clone size, CDR3 protein. The listing skips clone size in some rows; elsewhere it reads once, few, many or a size class.

>TRBJ2-3|TRBV7-2|-
ASSLARGRDTQY
>TRBJ2-4|TRBV12-3/TRBV12-4|-
ASSAGTAKNIQY
>TRBJ2-1|TRBV11-1|many
ASSSPWEGETPSYNEQF
>TRBJ1-4|TRBV20-1|-
SARAQGANEKLF
>TRBJ2-2|TRBV27|many
ASSALSTGELF
>TRBJ2-1|TRBV11-2|-
ASSLGGLAGGYNEQF
>TRBJ2-7|TRBV9|-
ASSVTGTEPYEQY
>TRBJ2-2|TRBV5-1|-
ASSSSGSTQGRGELF
>TRBJ2-1|TRBV5-6|-
ASSSVGVNEQF
>TRBJ2-7|TRBV20-1|many
SARDPILAGEEY
>TRBJ2-3|TRBV2|-
ATSPGTSGGGTDTQY
>TRBJ2-5|TRBV20-1|-
SATLQGFQETQY
>TRBJ2-7|TRBV20-1|-
SARPPGLLNVEQY
>TRBJ2-1|TRBV27|few
ASSPASPYNEQF
>TRBJ1-3|TRBV29-1|-
SAGEGSSGNTIY
>TRBJ2-3|TRBV29-1|many
SVDASATDTQY
>TRBJ2-7|TRBV29-1|many
SVEDGTAPYEQY
>TRBJ2-5|TRBV7-2|-
ASSPDWGETQY
>TRBJ2-5|TRBV14|-
ASSHTPPETQY
>TRBJ2-1|TRBV2|-
ASRDRGWNEQF
>TRBJ2-5|TRBV20-1|few
SAGVGTSQETQY
>TRBJ2-2|TRBV7-2|many
ASSSRLAGGTGELF
>TRBJ1-1|TRBV20-1|-
SARVSGGGGAEAF
>TRBJ2-2|TRBV2|many
ARQAGTGELF
>TRBJ2-3|TRBV28|many
ATTPPSTDTQY
>TRBJ2-1|TRBV12-3/TRBV12-4|few
ASSRGPGRYNEQF
>TRBJ1-1|TRBV30|-
AWSVTGWTEAF
>TRBJ2-7|TRBV18|-
ASSQEAGPYEQY
>TRBJ2-3|TRBV27|few
ASISSGLPTDTQY
>TRBJ2-1|TRBV12-3/TRBV12-4|many
ASSLSSVNEQF
>TRBJ2-5|TRBV27|-
ATSAPGWEETQY
>TRBJ2-5|TRBV20-1|many
SARGAGKETQY
>TRBJ2-5|TRBV5-5|many
ASSFGTGVQETQY
>TRBJ1-2|TRBV7-9|-
ASSLGVGPSNYGYT